The rows below give T cell receptor beta chains drawn from one sample of a study of shared clonotypes between healthy human individuals. This table comes from immunoSEQ multiplex PCR, and its TCRdb copy is limited to in-frame clones, with some not included. The table includes 650,000 to 700,000 clones, roughly 87% detected once. Sequencing used memory CD8+ T cells from PBMCs. Receptor source: a man younger than 30 in good health. Some clones in this sample may be carry-over from other donors' samples. CDR3s leave out the opening cysteine and the closing phenylalanine or tryptophan. Clone size appears in some rows only: once, few, many, or a class for an expanded clone.

j_call: TRBJ2-3
v_call: TRBV5-4
clone_size: few
cdr3_aa: ASSLGGYTDTQY

j_call: TRBJ1-1
v_call: TRBV12-5
clone_size: .
cdr3_aa: ASGLPRDRGQAVAF

j_call: TRBJ2-7
v_call: TRBV10-1
clone_size: .
cdr3_aa: ASKPGRI

j_call: TRBJ2-6
v_call: TRBV13
clone_size: .
cdr3_aa: ASSLGERTVTSGANVLT

j_call: TRBJ1-2
v_call: TRBV7-9
clone_size: few
cdr3_aa: ASSLDLSNYGYT

j_call: TRBJ1-5
v_call: TRBV19
clone_size: .
cdr3_aa: ASSLTGGVQPQH

j_call: TRBJ1-2
v_call: TRBV7-9
clone_size: .
cdr3_aa: ASSFTQPGNGYT

j_call: TRBJ1-1
v_call: TRBV7-9
clone_size: few
cdr3_aa: ASSSTGEDTEAF

j_call: TRBJ2-7
v_call: TRBV7-6
clone_size: .
cdr3_aa: ASSPGRGGAYEQY

j_call: TRBJ2-3
v_call: TRBV19
clone_size: .
cdr3_aa: ASSWRSSTDTQY

j_call: TRBJ2-7
v_call: TRBV7-9
clone_size: .
cdr3_aa: ASSLNIMEWEQY

j_call: TRBJ2-1
v_call: TRBV10-2
clone_size: few
cdr3_aa: ASSEQRNNEQF

j_call: TRBJ2-1
v_call: TRBV4-1
clone_size: .
cdr3_aa: ASSQGFPGLGVSNEQF

j_call: TRBJ2-1
v_call: TRBV28
clone_size: .
cdr3_aa: ASSSGYYNEQF

j_call: TRBJ2-1
v_call: TRBV28
clone_size: .
cdr3_aa: ASSSTSGSYNEQF

j_call: TRBJ2-2
v_call: TRBV4-1
clone_size: .
cdr3_aa: ASSYKQGGIGELF

j_call: TRBJ2-3
v_call: TRBV5-1
clone_size: .
cdr3_aa: ASQGVGRADTQY

j_call: TRBJ1-1
v_call: TRBV25-1
clone_size: .
cdr3_aa: ASSGSLNTEAF

j_call: TRBJ2-7
v_call: TRBV6-1
clone_size: .
cdr3_aa: ASSEIAGGYEQY

j_call: TRBJ1-1
v_call: TRBV9
clone_size: .
cdr3_aa: ASSANRGEAF

j_call: TRBJ1-5
v_call: TRBV28
clone_size: .
cdr3_aa: ASSSTGARGNQPQH

j_call: TRBJ1-1
v_call: TRBV4-3
clone_size: .
cdr3_aa: ASSQTGSTEAF

j_call: TRBJ2-1
v_call: TRBV10-3
clone_size: .
cdr3_aa: AISESIASIGTAYNEQF

j_call: TRBJ2-7
v_call: TRBV9
clone_size: .
cdr3_aa: ASSVATGVTYEQY

j_call: TRBJ2-3
v_call: TRBV7-9
clone_size: .
cdr3_aa: ASSLAGQDTQY

j_call: TRBJ2-2
v_call: TRBV5-5
clone_size: .
cdr3_aa: ASSLFSGFSGELF

j_call: .
v_call: TRBV4-1
clone_size: once
cdr3_aa: ASSPGREGPDEQY

j_call: TRBJ2-2
v_call: TRBV10-1
clone_size: .
cdr3_aa: ASSESPANTGELF

j_call: TRBJ2-5
v_call: TRBV4-1
clone_size: .
cdr3_aa: ASSQVFRAQETQY

j_call: TRBJ2-7
v_call: TRBV9
clone_size: .
cdr3_aa: ASSADSHHEQY

j_call: TRBJ1-3
v_call: TRBV11-2
clone_size: .
cdr3_aa: ASTPWTGYGSGNTIY

j_call: TRBJ2-1
v_call: TRBV7-9
clone_size: .
cdr3_aa: ASSPREGGAFYNEQF

j_call: TRBJ2-2
v_call: TRBV27
clone_size: .
cdr3_aa: ASSLRGYGELF

j_call: TRBJ1-1
v_call: TRBV28
clone_size: .
cdr3_aa: ASRLFSDGLGGPEAF

j_call: TRBJ1-1
v_call: TRBV27
clone_size: .
cdr3_aa: ASSISQNTEAF

j_call: TRBJ2-7
v_call: TRBV6-1
clone_size: .
cdr3_aa: ASHDSGRAGEQY

j_call: TRBJ2-7
v_call: TRBV5-1
clone_size: .
cdr3_aa: ASSWDGPYEQY

j_call: TRBJ2-1
v_call: TRBV25-1
clone_size: once
cdr3_aa: ASSEHGATHNEQF

j_call: TRBJ2-3
v_call: TRBV5-4
clone_size: .
cdr3_aa: ASSSQYTQY

j_call: TRBJ2-1
v_call: TRBV10-2
clone_size: .
cdr3_aa: AGGQGPNNEQF

j_call: TRBJ2-5
v_call: TRBV29-1
clone_size: .
cdr3_aa: SVGSGAGWLETQY

j_call: TRBJ2-2
v_call: TRBV27
clone_size: .
cdr3_aa: ASSPPWTEGLAGGPNTGELF

j_call: TRBJ2-7
v_call: TRBV30
clone_size: .
cdr3_aa: AWTLSGIHEQY

j_call: TRBJ2-1
v_call: TRBV28
clone_size: .
cdr3_aa: ASSRLAENEQF

j_call: TRBJ2-1
v_call: TRBV6-1
clone_size: .
cdr3_aa: ASSEETGLLYNEQF